These 11 T cell receptor beta chains were sequenced from one sample in a study of CD8 T cells in Susac syndrome. Reverse transcription of roughly 0.45 to 1 ug RNA used random hexamers. Each CDR3 protein is one row after TCRdb ran MiXCR on the immunoSEQ multiplex PCR reads. The sample carries some 400,000 distinct CDR3 sequences, around 85% recorded once. Sequences were obtained from CD8+ T cells from PBMCs. The receptors shown here come from a human donor with multiple sclerosis.

The chain has TRBV27 and TRBJ1-1; D call uncertain. The CDR3 contains 14 residues. Looked up from germline, CDR1 is MNHEY and CDR2 is SMNVEV (reference sequence). V dropped 3 bases and J dropped 5 bases, with 13 bases sitting between them. The CDR3 spells CASSFSLVETEAFF. Here the CDR3 DNA reads TGTGCCAGCAGTTTCAGTCTCGTGGAGACTGAAGCTTTCTTT.

This clonotype was counted only a few times. V and J are TRBV7-6 and TRBJ2-7; 14 nucleotides match TRBD2. This CDR3 is 15 amino acids long. Germline trimming cut 5 bases from V and 3 bases from J; bases unmatched to any gene: 3. Germline CDR1 reads SGHVS; CDR2 reads FNYEAQ. The CDR3 DNA sequence: TGTGCCAGCAGCGGACTAGCGGGAGGCAGCTACGAGCAGTACTTC. Its translation is CASSGLAGGSYEQYF.

The genes are TRBV6-5 and TRBJ1-5, with a tentative D call TRBD1 (5 bases). This CDR3 spans 14 amino acids. V lost 7 bases and J 3 bases, leaving 13 bases between the germline ends. CDR1 MNHEY and CDR2 SVGAGI come from the germline V gene. The CDR3 DNA sequence: TGTGCCAGCAATGGGGGGGGTTACAATCAGCCCCAGCATTTT. As protein: CASNGGGYNQPQHF.

The V and J genes are TRBV28 and TRBJ2-7, with TRBD2 matching over 9 bases. With 6 bases clipped from V and 5 bases from J, the junction kept 8 bases outside the gene matches. The V gene's germline CDR1 is MDHEN and CDR2 SYDVKM. The CDR3 contains 14 residues. Here the CDR3 DNA reads TGTGCCAGCAGCCTTAGCGGGAGTTCGGACGAGCAGTACTTC. Its translation: CASSLSGSSDEQYF.

The J gene is TRBJ2-7, the V gene TRBV4-1, with D possibly TRBD2 on 6 matching bases. Germline assignment: CDR1 MGHRA and CDR2 YSYEKL. The CDR3 totals 15 residues. Trimming shortened V by 3 bases and J by 2 bases, and 14 bases separated the two germline ends. This chain's CDR3 is CASSQSSGGTYEQYF. DNA for the CDR3: TGCGCCAGCAGCCAGTCGTCGGGCGGGACCTACGAGCAGTACTTC.

The V gene is TRBV15, the J gene TRBJ2-1; TRBD2 aligns across 7 bases. This CDR3 has 15 residues. Germline V gives CDR1 LNHNV, CDR2 YYDKDF (reference sequence). The J segment lost 0 bases and the V segment lost 5 bases, leaving 4 bases of the junction unmatched. CDR3 protein: CATSPGGSSYNEQFF. The CDR3 DNA follows: TGTGCCACCAGCCCCGGGGGGAGCTCCTACAATGAGCAGTTCTTC.

The chain combines TRBV27 with TRBJ2-7; possibly TRBD1 or TRBD2 for D (5 bases each). Between the trimmed V and J ends, which lost 2 bases and 4 bases, there was a span of 15 bases. Germline CDR1 reads MNHEY; CDR2 reads SMNVEV (reference sequence). This CDR3 spans 15 amino acids. The CDR3 region has the DNA TGTGCCAGCAGTTTAATTCGGGGCCAGGGATACGAGCAGTACTTC. Protein product: CASSLIRGQGYEQYF.

This clonotype was counted once. V usage is TRBV27 and J usage is TRBJ1-1, with a tentative D call TRBD1 (6 bases). Germline-derived CDR1 and CDR2 are MNHEY and SMNVEV (reference sequence). Trimming shortened V by 7 bases and J by 11 bases, and 17 bases separated the two germline ends. The CDR3 has 12 amino acids. The CDR3 loop reads CASTGAGEGAFF. In DNA, the CDR3 is TGTGCCAGCACAGGGGCCGGAGAAGGGGCTTTCTTT.

The sample holds one count of this clonotype. CDR3: CASARVGTYNEQFF. For the CDR3, the DNA is TGTGCCAGCGCTAGGGTGGGCACCTACAATGAGCAGTTCTTC. This sequence joins TRBV27 and TRBJ2-1; D unresolved. The V end was cut by 8 bases, the J end by 2 bases, with 13 bases between. Germline CDR1 reads MNHEY; CDR2 reads SMNVEV (reference sequence). This CDR3 region has 14 residues.

The gene calls are TRBV27 and TRBJ1-5, with a tentative D call TRBD1 (6 bases). The CDR3 extends over 13 amino acids. CDR1 is MNHEY, CDR2 SMNVEV, per germline (reference sequence). V shed 6 bases and J shed 5 bases, with 11 bases lying between them. This CDR3 reads CASRDSVYQPQHF. In nucleotides, the CDR3 is TGTGCCAGCAGGGACAGTGTCTATCAGCCCCAGCATTTT.

The gene calls are TRBV10-3 and TRBJ1-1; perhaps TRBD1 as D (5 bases). V was clipped by 10 bases and J by 1 base, with 13 bases between them. The CDR3 consists of 13 residues. Per the germline V gene, CDR1 is ENHRY and CDR2 is SYGVKD. CDR3 region: CATRDGENTEAFF. The CDR3 DNA is TGTGCCACGCGGGACGGAGAGAACACTGAAGCTTTCTTT.